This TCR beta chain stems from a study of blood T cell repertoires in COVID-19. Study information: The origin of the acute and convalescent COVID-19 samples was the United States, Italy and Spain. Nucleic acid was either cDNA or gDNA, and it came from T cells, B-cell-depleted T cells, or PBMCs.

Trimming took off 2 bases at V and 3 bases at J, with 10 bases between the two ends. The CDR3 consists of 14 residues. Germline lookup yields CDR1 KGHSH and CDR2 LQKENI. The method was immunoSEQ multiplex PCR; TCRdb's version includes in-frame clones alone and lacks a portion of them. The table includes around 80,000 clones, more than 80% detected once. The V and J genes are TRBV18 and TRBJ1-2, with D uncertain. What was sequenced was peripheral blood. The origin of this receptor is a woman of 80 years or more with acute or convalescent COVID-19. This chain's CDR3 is CASSPTPEHYGYTF. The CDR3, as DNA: TGTGCCAGCTCACCAACTCCCGAGCACTATGGCTACACCTTC.